This passage covers 10 T cell receptor beta chains from one sample sequenced in a study of cytomegalovirus exposure and HLA in healthy donors. This PCR relied on a set of 60 Vbeta primers and 13 Jbeta primers. Sequencing used immunoSEQ multiplex PCR; TCRdb keeps in-frame clones, though not all of them. The sample holds 130,000 to 150,000 clones, around 78% seen once. The specimen sequenced was PBMCs. These receptors were taken from a man aged 40-55 years in good health and CMV-seropositive.

Of note for this clone: Sequence at one end of the junction differs from germline and may be a read error. The genes are TRBV5-1 and TRBJ1-5, with D unclear. Germline V gene sequence: CDR1 SGHRS, CDR2 YFSETQ. The CDR3 loop spans 15 amino acids. CDR3 DNA: TGCGCCAACAGCTCTGGCGACACCAACAATCAGCCCCAGCATTTT. This codes for CANSSGDTNNQPQHF. The full variable domain, rest sourced from reference TRBV5-1 and TRBJ1-5, is KAGVTQTPRYLIKTRGQQVTLSCSPISGHRSVSWYQQTPGQGLQFLFEYFSETQRNKGNFPGRFSGRQFSNSRSEMNVSTLELGDSALYLCANSSGDTNNQPQHFGDGTRLSIL.

This chain uses TRBV10-3 with TRBJ1-1; 10 nucleotides align to TRBD1. Germline trimming cut 6 bases from V and 5 bases from J; bases unmatched to any gene: 6. The CDR3 length is 14 residues. The germline V gene encodes CDR1 ENHRY and CDR2 SYGVKD. CDR3 bases: TGTGCCATCAGCCTCGACAGGGGGCAAACTGAAGCTTTCTTT. This gives the protein CAISLDRGQTEAFF.

V gene TRBV6-5 combines with J gene TRBJ1-2; D is uncertain. CDR3 length: 14 amino acids. V gave up 6 bases and J gave up 4 bases, with 15 bases separating them. Germline V gene lookup returns CDR1 MNHEY and CDR2 SVGAGI. CDR3 sequence (DNA): TGTGCCAGCAGACTCCCCGGGGAGGGCTATGGCTACACCTTC. Its translation: CASRLPGEGYGYTF.

The chain combines TRBV4-2 with TRBJ2-3; 15 bases are a match to TRBD2. V was pared by 1 base and J by 2 bases, with 7 bases of the junction left unmatched. Per germline, CDR1 LGHNA and CDR2 YNFKEQ. The CDR3 is 19 amino acids. DNA for the CDR3: TGTGCCAGCAGCCAAGTGGGACTAGCGGGAGGAAACTACACAGATACGCAGTATTTT. This codes for CASSQVGLAGGNYTDTQYF.

The rearrangement uses TRBV2 and TRBJ2-3; 7 bases fit TRBD2. V was pared by 6 bases and J by 0 bases, with 6 bases of the junction left unmatched. Germline CDR1 is SNHLY and CDR2 is FYNNEI. The CDR3 is 15 residues long. CDR3 sequence (DNA): TGTGCCAGCAGCGCCCTAGCGGCTAGCACAGATACGCAGTATTTT. Its protein product is CASSALAASTDTQYF. The variable domain in full, with the rest retrieved from reference TRBV2 and TRBJ2-3, is EPEVTQTPSHQVTQMGQEVILRCVPISNHLYFYWYRQILGQKVEFLVSFYNNEISEKSEIFDDQFSVERPDGSNFTLKIRSTKLEDSAMYFCASSALAASTDTQYFGPGTRLTVL.

This clone has just one count. The chain has TRBV4-3 and TRBJ1-1; possible D gene TRBD1, 6 bases. The CDR3 consists of 15 residues. In germline, CDR1 is LGHNA, CDR2 YSLEER. V shed 2 bases and J shed 1 base, with 11 bases lying between them. This CDR3 reads CASSQQGQQNTEAFF. In DNA, the CDR3 is TGCGCCAGCAGCCAACAGGGACAACAGAACACTGAAGCTTTCTTT.

This clone came up a few times. The chain has TRBV18 and TRBJ1-1, with 7 bases identical to TRBD1. The CDR3 is made up of 15 amino acids. Looked up from germline, CDR1 is KGHSH and CDR2 is LQKENI. With V trimmed by 4 bases and J by 0 bases, 5 bases remained unmatched. The CDR3, as DNA: TGTGCCAGCTCACTCGGGACAGTGATGAACACTGAAGCTTTCTTT. It codes for CASSLGTVMNTEAFF.

The chain recombines TRBV19 with TRBJ1-1; D is unresolved. The CDR3 has 14 residues. The V end lost 2 bases, the J end lost 5 bases, and 12 bases lay between the germline ends. The germline gives CDR1 LNHDA, CDR2 SQIVND (reference sequence). CDR3 region: CASSILSGRTEAFF. The CDR3 DNA reads as TGTGCCAGTAGTATATTATCCGGGAGGACTGAAGCTTTCTTT. The full variable domain, in which reference TRBV19 and TRBJ1-1 provide the parts outside the CDR3, is DGGITQSPKYLFRKEGQNVTLSCEQNLNHDAMYWYRQDPGQGLRLIYYSQIVNDFQKGDIAEGYSVSREKKESFPLTVTSAQKNPTAFYLCASSILSGRTEAFFGQGTRLTVV.

The gene calls are TRBV28 and TRBJ1-2; TRBD1 might be the D (5 bases). The length of the CDR3 is 14 residues. From germline, CDR1 is MDHEN and CDR2 SYDVKM. V dropped 3 bases and J dropped 2 bases, with 10 bases sitting between them. CDR3 region: CASSFTGTNYGYTF. CDR3 nucleotide sequence: TGTGCCAGCAGTTTTACAGGAACGAACTATGGCTACACCTTC.

This clone turned up a few times. The CDR3 protein is CASSLPTSGRAKYEQYF. The CDR3 DNA follows: TGTGCCAGCAGTTTACCGACTAGCGGGAGGGCAAAATACGAGCAGTACTTC. This chain links TRBV28 with TRBJ2-7; 14 nucleotides agree with TRBD2. After removal of 2 bases from V and 4 bases from J, the junction contained 7 bases not matched to a gene. This CDR3 region has 17 residues. CDR1 and CDR2 from the germline V gene are MDHEN and SYDVKM. Based on the CDR3 plus reference TRBV28 and TRBJ2-7, the full variable domain is DVKVTQSSRYLVKRTGEKVFLECVQDMDHENMFWYRQDPGLGLRLIYFSYDVKMKEKGDIPEGYSVSREKKERFSLILESASTNQTSMYLCASSLPTSGRAKYEQYFGPGTRLTVT.